This T cell receptor beta chain was observed in a study of blood T cells in healthy people across ages. Germline V gives CDR1 SEHNR, CDR2 FQNEAQ (reference sequence). The ends lost 3 bases at V and 7 bases at J; junction bases unmatched: 7. CDR3 size: 15 residues. Russia was home to the donors, healthy Caucasian individuals aged about 6 to 90. Study results and caveats: Reliance upon unsorted PBMCs precluded definitive naive versus antigen-experienced comparison. Because donor CMV status was unknown, expanded clonotype changes were possibly confounded.

A sample-barcoded 5' primer and a J-beta primer mix were used in a second PCR of about 7 to 12 cycles. Unique molecular identifiers of 12 random nucleotides labeled each cDNA. TCRdb passed the 5' RACE reads through MiXCR, listing each CDR3 protein once. Here the sample spans about 640,000 distinct CDR3 sequences, roughly 53% being singletons. With respect to this clonotype: Its target is not known.

Material for sequencing was blood. The chain joins TRBV7-9 to TRBJ2-1; 9 nucleotides line up with TRBD2. The sequence derives from a man aged 60 to 75 in good health. The CDR3 is CASSFTFSGGNEQFF. The CDR3 coding sequence is TGTGCCAGCAGCTTCACATTTAGCGGGGGTAATGAGCAGTTCTTC.